This passage covers 26 T cell receptor beta chains from one sample sequenced in a study of T cells in localized non-small cell lung cancer. TCRdb keeps only in-frame clones here, not all; method: immunoSEQ multiplex PCR. The table lists about 3,900 clones, around 30% of them singletons. The sequencing here drew on lung tumor tissue, taken before any cancer treatment. The receptors shown here come from a male donor aged 60 or older with stage III lung adenocarcinoma.

This clone has more than one count but fewer than ten. V is TRBV6-8 and J is TRBJ1-5, with 10 positions matching TRBD1. The CDR3 contains 16 residues. Trimming took 5 bases from V and 0 from J; bases not matched to a gene: 4. Germline-derived CDR1 and CDR2 are MNHGY and SAAAGT. CDR3 amino acids: CASSLTGGLSNQPQHF. The CDR3 coding sequence is TGTGCCAGCAGTCTGACAGGGGGCCTTAGCAATCAGCCCCAGCATTTT.

The rearrangement joins TRBV9 to TRBJ2-4; 7 positions match TRBD2. Unmatched junction bases numbered 11, after V lost 7 bases and J lost 1 base. The CDR3 runs 16 residues. Looked up from germline, CDR1 is SGDLS and CDR2 is YYNGEE. The CDR3 sequence is CASSEFGGWAKNIQYF. CDR3 DNA sequence: TGTGCCAGCTCCGAGTTCGGGGGGTGGGCCAAAAACATTCAGTACTTC.

This clone was observed a handful of times. The rearrangement uses TRBV15 and TRBJ1-4; tentative D call: TRBD1 (6 bases). V was cut by 1 base and J by 5 bases, with 8 bases left in between. The CDR3 length is 14 residues. The germline gives CDR1 LNHNV, CDR2 YYDKDF (reference sequence). The CDR3 loop reads CATSRAGANEKLFF. Here the CDR3 DNA reads TGTGCCACCAGCAGAGCAGGGGCGAATGAAAAACTGTTTTTT.

The V gene is TRBV28, the J gene TRBJ1-3; no firm D call. Germline V gene sequence: CDR1 MDHEN, CDR2 SYDVKM. V lost 6 bases to trimming and J lost 0 bases, with 12 bases between them. The CDR3 totals 15 residues. CDR3 region: CASSLNRLSGNTIYF. CDR3 nucleotides: TGTGCCAGCAGCTTAAACAGACTCTCTGGAAACACCATATATTTT.

In this sample, this clone turned up a few times. The chain has TRBV15 and TRBJ2-7, with a weak D call TRBD2 (5 bases). V dropped 1 base and J dropped 2 bases, with 15 bases sitting between them. This CDR3 region has 16 residues. Looked up from germline, CDR1 is LNHNV and CDR2 is YYDKDF (reference sequence). CDR3 protein: CATSRVQTEVPYEQYF. The CDR3, as DNA: TGTGCCACCAGCAGAGTTCAGACGGAGGTTCCCTACGAGCAGTACTTC.

This clone was detected only a few times. The chain combines TRBV14 with TRBJ1-2; 8 positions agree with TRBD1. J gave up 8 bases and V 0 bases, and 5 bases lay outside the gene matches. The germline CDR1 and CDR2 sequences are SGHDN and FVKESK. The CDR3 contains 14 residues. In nucleotides, the CDR3 is TGTGCCAGCAGCCAAGATGGCAGGGGGCAAGGCTACACCTTC. Protein product: CASSQDGRGQGYTF.

This clone showed up just a few times. V gene TRBV11-3 combines with J gene TRBJ2-1; D is possibly TRBD2 (5 bases). The V end lost 0 bases, the J end lost 8 bases, and 11 bases lay between the germline ends. Germline V lookup: CDR1 SGHNT, CDR2 YENEEA. CDR3 length equals 14 residues. The CDR3 spells CASSLDLDSHEQFF. The CDR3 nucleotides read TGTGCCAGCAGCTTAGATCTGGACTCACATGAGCAGTTCTTC.

This chain links TRBV11-3 with TRBJ2-3; possibly TRBD1 for D (6 bases). V shed 1 base and J shed 2 bases, with 10 bases lying between them. The length of the CDR3 is 15 residues. Germline-derived CDR1 and CDR2 are SGHNT and YENEEA. CDR3 DNA sequence: TGTGCCAGCAGCTTAGTAACAGGGATCACAGATACGCAGTATTTT. Protein: CASSLVTGITDTQYF. The whole variable domain, remainder taken from reference TRBV11-3 and TRBJ2-3, is EAGVVQSPRYKIIEKKQPVAFWCNPISGHNTLYWYLQNLGQGPELLIRYENEEAVDDSQLPKDRFSAERLKGVDSTLKIQPAELGDSAVYLCASSLVTGITDTQYFGPGTRLTVL.

By sample share, this clone is large. V gene TRBV9 combines with J gene TRBJ2-1, with D possibly matching TRBD2 (5 bases). The length of the CDR3 is 14 residues. CDR1 and CDR2 from the germline V gene are SGDLS and YYNGEE. With 4 bases removed from V and 8 bases from J, the gap between germline ends came to 16 bases. CDR3 sequence: CASSPSGATYEQFF. The DNA of the CDR3 is TGTGCCAGCAGCCCCAGCGGAGCCACGTATGAGCAGTTCTTC.

The chain carries TRBV11-3 and TRBJ1-1, with 9 bases lining up with TRBD1. Losses at the gene ends were 5 bases for V and 6 bases for J; bases not matched to a gene: 10. CDR1 is SGHNT, CDR2 YENEEA, per germline. The CDR3 sequence is 15 residues long. The CDR3 loop is CASSAQGATGAEAFF. The CDR3 DNA reads as TGTGCCAGCAGCGCACAGGGGGCCACGGGGGCTGAAGCTTTCTTT. Full variable domain (missing parts from reference TRBV11-3 and TRBJ1-1): EAGVVQSPRYKIIEKKQPVAFWCNPISGHNTLYWYLQNLGQGPELLIRYENEEAVDDSQLPKDRFSAERLKGVDSTLKIQPAELGDSAVYLCASSAQGATGAEAFFGQGTRLTVV.

This clone was seen a handful of times. This sequence joins TRBV6-8 and TRBJ2-5; 8 bases align to TRBD1. The CDR3 covers 14 residues. Trimming cost V 9 bases and J 4 bases; bases outside gene matches: 10. The germline gives CDR1 MNHGY, CDR2 SAAAGT. As DNA, the CDR3 is TGTGCCAGTACGACAGGGGCCGCAGGAGAGACCCAGTACTTC. This encodes CASTTGAAGETQYF.

About this clone itself: The sample has other DNA sequences that encode this CDR3 too. The CDR3 protein is CASSIGGDTEAFF. CDR3 nucleotide sequence: TGTGCCAGTAGTATAGGAGGGGACACTGAAGCTTTCTTT. The chain has TRBV19 and TRBJ1-1; weak D call: TRBD1 (5 bases). The V gene's germline CDR1 is LNHDA and CDR2 SQIVND (reference sequence). This CDR3 has 13 amino acids. Trimming pared 1 base from V and 3 bases from J, leaving 6 bases between.

This clone was seen more than once but under ten times. This chain connects TRBV11-3 to TRBJ1-6; 10 bases match TRBD1. J gave up 6 bases and V 5 bases, and 7 bases lay outside the gene matches. The length of the CDR3 is 16 residues. CDR1 and CDR2 from the germline V gene are SGHNT and YENEEA. For the CDR3, the DNA is TGTGCCAGCAGCGCCGCCCGACAGGGGGCTAATTCACCCCTCCACTTT. Amino acids: CASSAARQGANSPLHF. Looking up the rest from reference TRBV11-3 and TRBJ1-6 gives the full variable domain: EAGVVQSPRYKIIEKKQPVAFWCNPISGHNTLYWYLQNLGQGPELLIRYENEEAVDDSQLPKDRFSAERLKGVDSTLKIQPAELGDSAVYLCASSAARQGANSPLHFGNGTRLTVT.

The rearrangement uses TRBV9 and TRBJ2-7; D is undetermined. The V end was cut by 4 bases, the J end by 6 bases, with 14 bases between. The germline gives CDR1 SGDLS, CDR2 YYNGEE. The CDR3 consists of 13 residues. This chain's CDR3 is CASSFAFEGEQYF. DNA for the CDR3: TGTGCCAGCAGCTTTGCCTTCGAAGGCGAGCAGTACTTC.

This clone was seen only a few times. V gene TRBV11-3 combines with J gene TRBJ2-1; TRBD1 matches at 9 bases. The CDR3 consists of 15 residues. Germline V gene sequence: CDR1 SGHNT, CDR2 YENEEA. Trimming cost V 6 bases and J 8 bases; bases outside gene matches: 11. CDR3: CASSVGGQGVDEQFF. The CDR3 DNA reads as TGTGCCAGCAGTGTTGGGGGACAGGGTGTGGATGAGCAGTTCTTC.

This clone was counted a few times. The chain is built from TRBV6-8 and TRBJ1-2, with D maybe TRBD1 (6 bases). The CDR3 totals 12 residues. The germline CDR1 and CDR2 sequences are MNHGY and SAAAGT. Trimming cost V 2 bases and J 9 bases, with 10 bases left between them. The CDR3 spells CASSYAWDSYTF. The CDR3 DNA is TGTGCCAGCAGTTACGCGTGGGACAGCTACACCTTC.

This clone was seen only a few times. The rearrangement links TRBV6-8 to TRBJ1-3; possible D gene TRBD1, 6 bases. This CDR3 contains 20 residues. Trimming stripped 9 bases from V and 0 bases from J, with 30 bases between. CDR1 is MNHGY, CDR2 SAAAGT, per germline. CDR3: CASSLGRGLPSASSGNTIYF. The CDR3 coding sequence is TGTGCCAGTTCTCTGGGCCGGGGGCTCCCTAGTGCGAGCTCTGGAAACACCATATATTTT.

CDR3 residues: CASRAGTGGVKQPQHF. Written as DNA, the CDR3 is TGTGCCAGCAGAGCCGGGACAGGGGGGGTCAAGCAGCCCCAGCATTTT. The chain recombines TRBV2 with TRBJ1-5; TRBD1 agrees at 11 bases. V lost 6 bases and J lost 7; bases outside the gene matches: 11. The CDR3 extends over 16 amino acids. Germline assignment: CDR1 SNHLY and CDR2 FYNNEI.

This chain links TRBV5-1 with TRBJ1-1, with TRBD1 matching over 8 bases. This CDR3 has 14 residues. Germline V lookup: CDR1 SGHRS, CDR2 YFSETQ. V trimming: 0 bases; J trimming: 8 bases; junction bases outside the gene matches: 6. CDR3 loop: CASSLGDRWAEAFF. The CDR3 DNA reads TGCGCCAGCAGCTTGGGGGACAGGTGGGCCGAAGCTTTCTTT.

The gene calls are TRBV6-8 and TRBJ1-6, with D perhaps matching TRBD1 (5 bases). The CDR3 is made up of 14 amino acids. V was shortened by 5 bases and J by 5 bases, with 10 bases between the two germline ends. Germline lookup yields CDR1 MNHGY and CDR2 SAAAGT. This CDR3 is CASSDGHDNSPLHF. CDR3 nucleotides: TGTGCCAGCAGTGACGGACACGATAATTCACCCCTCCACTTT.

The chain has TRBV25-1 and TRBJ1-2; D might be TRBD1 (5 bases). Trimming took 8 bases from V and 8 from J, leaving 15 bases between them. The germline V gene encodes CDR1 MGHDK and CDR2 SYGVNS. CDR3 length: 12 residues. CDR3 in amino acids: CASQGEVYGYTF. As DNA, the CDR3 is TGTGCCAGCCAGGGCGAAGTCTACGGCTACACCTTC.

The chain links TRBV4-1 to TRBJ2-4, with D maybe TRBD2 (5 bases). V lost 0 bases to trimming and J lost 10 bases, with 7 bases between them. Germline assignment: CDR1 MGHRA and CDR2 YSYEKL. This CDR3 contains 12 residues. CDR3: CASSQDRGIQYF. CDR3 nucleotides: TGCGCCAGCAGCCAAGATAGAGGGATTCAGTACTTC.

V gene TRBV23-1 combines with J gene TRBJ2-7, with 7 bases lining up with TRBD2. TRBV23-1 is placed among ORFs of uncertain function. With V trimmed by 6 bases and J by 5 bases, 19 bases remained unmatched. This CDR3 region has 17 residues. CDR3 sequence: CASSQDPLGGVGHEQYF. In DNA, the CDR3 is TGCGCCAGCAGCCAAGATCCCCTGGGAGGGGTCGGCCACGAGCAGTACTTC.

The rearrangement uses TRBV10-3 and TRBJ2-7; D may be TRBD1 (5 bases). CDR3 length equals 13 residues. Germline lookup yields CDR1 ENHRY and CDR2 SYGVKD. Trimming pared 4 bases from V and 5 bases from J, leaving 12 bases between. Written as DNA, the CDR3 is TGTGCCATCAGTGCAGAACAGGTGGACGAGCAGTACTTC. It yields the protein CAISAEQVDEQYF.

The rearrangement links TRBV19 to TRBJ1-5; D uncertain. The CDR3 consists of 17 residues. V was cut by 4 bases and J by 0 bases, with 16 bases left in between. CDR1 is LNHDA, CDR2 SQIVND, per germline (reference sequence). The CDR3 nucleotides read TGTGCCAGTAGTACAGGACCCCTAGGGTATAGCAATCAGCCCCAGCATTTT. It specifies CASSTGPLGYSNQPQHF.

The chain uses TRBV7-8 and TRBJ2-7, with D perhaps TRBD1 (5 bases). The V end was cut by 0 bases, the J end by 5 bases, with 11 bases between. The CDR3 totals 14 residues. The germline CDR1 and CDR2 sequences are SGHVS and FQNEAQ. The CDR3 DNA follows: TGTGCCAGCAGCTTAGCCCCCAGGGAAGACGAGCAGTACTTC. This codes for CASSLAPREDEQYF.